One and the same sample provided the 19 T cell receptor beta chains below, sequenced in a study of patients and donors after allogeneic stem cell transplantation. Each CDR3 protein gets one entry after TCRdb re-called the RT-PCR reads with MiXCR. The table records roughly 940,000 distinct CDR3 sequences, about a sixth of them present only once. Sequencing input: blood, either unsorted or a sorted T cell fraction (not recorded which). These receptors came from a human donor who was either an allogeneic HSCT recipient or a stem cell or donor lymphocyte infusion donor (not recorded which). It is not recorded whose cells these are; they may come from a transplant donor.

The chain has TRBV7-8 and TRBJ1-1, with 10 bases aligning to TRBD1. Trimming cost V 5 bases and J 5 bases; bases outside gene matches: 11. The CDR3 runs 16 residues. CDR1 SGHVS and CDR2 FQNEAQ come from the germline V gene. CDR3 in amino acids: CASSLRGTGVGTEAFF. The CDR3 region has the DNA TGTGCCAGCAGCCTTCGAGGGACAGGGGTTGGGACTGAAGCTTTCTTT. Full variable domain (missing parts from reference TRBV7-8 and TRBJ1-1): GAGVSQSPRYKVAKRGQDVALRCDPISGHVSLFWYQQALGQGPEFLTYFQNEAQLDKSGLPSDRFFAERPEGSVSTLKIQRTQQEDSAVYLCASSLRGTGVGTEAFFGQGTRLTVV.

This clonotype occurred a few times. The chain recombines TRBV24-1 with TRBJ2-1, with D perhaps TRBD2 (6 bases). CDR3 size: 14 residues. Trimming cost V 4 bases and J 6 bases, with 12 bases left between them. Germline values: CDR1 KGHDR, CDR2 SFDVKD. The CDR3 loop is CATSERGDTNEQFF. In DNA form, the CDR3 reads TGTGCCACCAGTGAGCGGGGCGATACCAATGAGCAGTTCTTC.

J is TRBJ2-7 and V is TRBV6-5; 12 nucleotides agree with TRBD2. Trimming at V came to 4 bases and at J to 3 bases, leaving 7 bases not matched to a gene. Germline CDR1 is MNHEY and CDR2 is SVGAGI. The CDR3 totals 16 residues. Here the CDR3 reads CASSLTGLAGIYEQYF. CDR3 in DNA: TGTGCCAGCAGTTTGACCGGACTAGCGGGGATCTACGAGCAGTACTTC.

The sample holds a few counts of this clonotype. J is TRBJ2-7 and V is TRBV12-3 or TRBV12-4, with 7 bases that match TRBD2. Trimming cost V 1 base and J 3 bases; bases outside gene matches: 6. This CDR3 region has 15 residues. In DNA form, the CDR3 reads TGTGCCAGCAGTTTAGGGGGGGGAAAGCACTACGAGCAGTACTTC. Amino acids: CASSLGGGKHYEQYF.

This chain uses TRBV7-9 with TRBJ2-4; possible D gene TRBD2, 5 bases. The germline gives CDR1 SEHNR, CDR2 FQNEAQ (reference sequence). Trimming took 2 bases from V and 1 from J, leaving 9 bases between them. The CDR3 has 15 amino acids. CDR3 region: CASSLSGMAKNIQYF. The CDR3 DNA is TGTGCCAGCAGCTTATCGGGGATGGCCAAAAACATTCAGTACTTC.

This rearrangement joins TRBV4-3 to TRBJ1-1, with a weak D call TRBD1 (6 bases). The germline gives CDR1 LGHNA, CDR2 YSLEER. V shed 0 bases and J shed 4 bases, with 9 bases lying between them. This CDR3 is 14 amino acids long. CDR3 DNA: TGCGCCAGCAGCCAAGAGGGGGGGGCCACTGAAGCTTTCTTT. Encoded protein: CASSQEGGATEAFF.

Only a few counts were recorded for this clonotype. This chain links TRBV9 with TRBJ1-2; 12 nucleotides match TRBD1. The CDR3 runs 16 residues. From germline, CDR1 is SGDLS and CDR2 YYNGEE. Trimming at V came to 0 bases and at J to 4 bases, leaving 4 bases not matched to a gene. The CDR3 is CASSVGSGQGAYGYTF. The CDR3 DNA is TGTGCCAGCAGCGTAGGATCGGGACAGGGGGCCTATGGCTACACCTTC.

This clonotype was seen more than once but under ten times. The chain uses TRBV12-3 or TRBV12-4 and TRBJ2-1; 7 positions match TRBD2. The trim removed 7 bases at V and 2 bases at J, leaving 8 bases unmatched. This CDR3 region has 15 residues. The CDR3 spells CASKELATPYNEQFF. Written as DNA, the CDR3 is TGTGCCAGCAAAGAACTAGCGACCCCCTACAATGAGCAGTTCTTC.

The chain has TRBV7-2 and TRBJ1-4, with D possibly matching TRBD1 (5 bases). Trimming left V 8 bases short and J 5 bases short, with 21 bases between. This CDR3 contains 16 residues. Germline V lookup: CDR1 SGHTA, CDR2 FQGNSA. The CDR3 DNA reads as TGTGCCAGCGGGGGGACGGTCGCAGGTTTAAATGAAAAACTGTTTTTT. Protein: CASGGTVAGLNEKLFF.

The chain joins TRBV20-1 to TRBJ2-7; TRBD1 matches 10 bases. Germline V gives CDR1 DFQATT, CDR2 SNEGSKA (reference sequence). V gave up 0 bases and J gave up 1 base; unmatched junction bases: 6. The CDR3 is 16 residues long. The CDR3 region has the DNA TGCAGTGCTAGAGACGTCTGGACAGGGGGTTCCTACGAGCAGTACTTC. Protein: CSARDVWTGGSYEQYF.

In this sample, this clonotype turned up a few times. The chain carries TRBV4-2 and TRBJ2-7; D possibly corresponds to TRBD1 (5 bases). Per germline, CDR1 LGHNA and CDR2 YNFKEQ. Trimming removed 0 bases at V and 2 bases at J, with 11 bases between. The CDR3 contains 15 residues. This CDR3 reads CASSQERGPAYEQYF. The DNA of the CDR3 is TGTGCCAGCAGCCAAGAAAGGGGTCCAGCCTACGAGCAGTACTTC.

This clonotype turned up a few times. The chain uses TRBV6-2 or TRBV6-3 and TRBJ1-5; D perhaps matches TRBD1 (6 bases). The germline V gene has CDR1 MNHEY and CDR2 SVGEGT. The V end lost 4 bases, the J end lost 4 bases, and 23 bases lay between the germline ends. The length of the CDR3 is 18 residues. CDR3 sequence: CASSFVGHQGLHNQPQHF. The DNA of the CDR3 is TGTGCCAGCAGTTTCGTGGGACATCAGGGGCTACATAATCAGCCCCAGCATTTT.

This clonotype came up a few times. Here the CDR3 DNA reads TGTGCCAGCAGCCAAGGGTCGGCTAGCGAGCAGTACTTC. Translating gives CASSQGSASEQYF. The chain combines TRBV14 with TRBJ2-7; the D is unclear. Germline CDR1 is SGHDN and CDR2 is FVKESK. The CDR3 extends over 13 amino acids. Trimming took 1 base from V and 6 from J, leaving 10 bases between them.

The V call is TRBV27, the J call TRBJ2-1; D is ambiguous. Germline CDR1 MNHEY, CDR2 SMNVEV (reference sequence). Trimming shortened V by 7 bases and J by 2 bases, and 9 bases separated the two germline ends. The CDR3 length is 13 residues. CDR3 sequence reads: CASIGLPYNEQFF. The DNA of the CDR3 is TGTGCCAGCATAGGGCTCCCCTACAATGAGCAGTTCTTC.

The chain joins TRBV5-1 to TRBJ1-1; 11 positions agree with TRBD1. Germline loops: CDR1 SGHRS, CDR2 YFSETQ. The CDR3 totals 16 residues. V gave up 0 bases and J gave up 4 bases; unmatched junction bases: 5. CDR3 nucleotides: TGCGCCAGCAGCTTGGGGACAGGGGGCGGTAGCACTGAAGCTTTCTTT. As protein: CASSLGTGGGSTEAFF.

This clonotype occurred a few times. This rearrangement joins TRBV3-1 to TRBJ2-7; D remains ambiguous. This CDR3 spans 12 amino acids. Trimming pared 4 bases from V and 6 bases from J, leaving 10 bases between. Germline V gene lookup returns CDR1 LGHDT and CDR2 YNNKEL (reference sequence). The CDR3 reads CASSPAYPEQYF. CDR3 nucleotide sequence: TGTGCCAGCAGCCCAGCTTACCCCGAGCAGTACTTC.

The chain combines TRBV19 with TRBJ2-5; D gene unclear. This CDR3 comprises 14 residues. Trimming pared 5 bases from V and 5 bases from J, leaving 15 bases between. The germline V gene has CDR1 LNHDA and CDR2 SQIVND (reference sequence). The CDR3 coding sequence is TGTGCCAGTAGTTTAGGTAATGGGCTGGAGACCCAGTACTTC. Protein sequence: CASSLGNGLETQYF.

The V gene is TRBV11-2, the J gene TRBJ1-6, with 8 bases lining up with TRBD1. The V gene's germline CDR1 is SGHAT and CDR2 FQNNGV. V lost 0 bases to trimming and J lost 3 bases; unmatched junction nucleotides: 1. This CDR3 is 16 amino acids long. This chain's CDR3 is CASSLDGTGYNSPLHF. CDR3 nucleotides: TGTGCCAGCAGCTTAGACGGGACAGGCTATAATTCACCCCTCCACTTT.

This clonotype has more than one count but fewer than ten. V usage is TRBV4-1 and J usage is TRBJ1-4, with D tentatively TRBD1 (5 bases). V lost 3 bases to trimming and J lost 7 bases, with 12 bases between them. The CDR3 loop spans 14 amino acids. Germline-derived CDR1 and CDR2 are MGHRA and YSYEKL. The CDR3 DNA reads TGCGCCAGCAGCCAGGTGTGGGGGGTTGAAAAACTGTTTTTT. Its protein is CASSQVWGVEKLFF.